The text below deals with one TCR beta chain. The data were obtained in a study of shared clonotypes between healthy human individuals. Trimming left V 6 bases short and J 6 bases short, with 6 bases between. The CDR3 has 12 residues. CDR1 and CDR2 (germline): SEHNR, FQNEAQ (reference sequence). Genomic DNA from each subset was divided evenly over several immunoSEQ plates. Generated by immunoSEQ multiplex PCR, the TCRdb table keeps only in-frame clones and is missing some. The sample has 800,000 or so clones; around 96% are singletons. Terminally differentiated effector memory CD45RA+ cells were excluded by CCR7 positive selection of CD45RO-negative cells.

The receptor was isolated from a young man in good health. The sequencing sample was made of naive CD8+ T cells sorted from blood. This chain links TRBV7-9 with TRBJ2-6, with D hard to call. Here the CDR3 reads CASRPLANVLTF. The CDR3 DNA reads as TGTGCCAGCAGACCTTTGGCCAACGTCCTGACTTTC.